Listed below are T cell receptor beta chains from one sample, sequenced in a study of cytomegalovirus exposure and HLA in healthy donors. Profiling relied on immunoSEQ multiplex PCR, and the TCRdb table lists in-frame clones only, not all of them. The sample includes about 190,000 clones, 82% seen only once; the top ten take about 0.78%. Material: PBMCs. The receptors here all came from a woman in her late teens or twenties in good health and CMV-seronegative. Both conserved end residues are trimmed from each CDR3. The order of the fields is J gene, V gene, CDR3 length, CDR3 protein.

>TRBJ1-1|TRBV7-9|10
SSSSGQGEAF
>TRBJ2-5|TRBV7-6|12
ASSSSYNQETQY
>TRBJ2-5|TRBV2|15
ASSEPGLAGDGETQY
>TRBJ2-3|TRBV27|13
ASSSEGPLTDTQY
>TRBJ2-7|TRBV27|12
ASSKKGVSYEQY
>TRBJ1-6|TRBV6-5|11
ASRTGGNSPLH
>TRBJ1-1|TRBV7-9|11
SSSLVGLTGAF
>TRBJ2-2|TRBV6-1|13
ASTQRGGRGGELF
>TRBJ2-7|TRBV7-3|11
ASSWDRGAEQY
>TRBJ2-7|TRBV29-1|12
SGAGDREPYEQY
>TRBJ2-2|TRBV5-1|12
ASRTGANTGELF
>TRBJ2-5|TRBV28|13
ASSLGARGQETQY
>TRBJ2-5|TRBV6-5|12
ASSYGRGGETQY
>TRBJ1-2|TRBV5-1|13
ASRWTGGTSYGYT
>TRBJ2-1|TRBV5-8|12
ASSLYWSGNEQF
>TRBJ1-5|TRBV28|14
ASSGGDRLVNQPQH
>TRBJ1-1|TRBV11-2|15
ASSPTPLQGANTEAF
>TRBJ1-4|TRBV18|13
ASSPLSGSNEKLF
>TRBJ2-1|TRBV5-1|14
ASSPPTGSGSDEQF
>TRBJ1-5|TRBV5-1|12
ASSLEQGNQPQH
>TRBJ2-3|TRBV7-9|12
ASSSDSSTDTQY
>TRBJ2-7|TRBV5-1|13
ASSDRDPAEGEQY
>TRBJ2-5|TRBV25-1|12
ASSEWTGGETQY
>TRBJ2-5|TRBV5-1|11
ASSLPGQETQY
>TRBJ2-5|TRBV5-1|14
ASSLTLTGTGETQY
>TRBJ2-2|TRBV29-1|12
SVLGTGEDGELF
>TRBJ1-3|TRBV9|17
ASSVATGGEGHSGNTIY
>TRBJ2-7|TRBV28|13
ASSGQGKGSYEQY
>TRBJ2-7|TRBV11-2|12
ASSWDRPGYEQY
>TRBJ1-5|TRBV6-6|12
ASSKAQGNQPQH
>TRBJ1-4|TRBV7-9|13
SSSFQGFTNEKLF
>TRBJ2-3|TRBV7-3|14
ASSPLAGGSTDTQY
>TRBJ2-1|TRBV27|13
ASSLRAGGYNEQF
>TRBJ1-6|TRBV15|16
ATSRGSQGPRDNSPLH
>TRBJ1-5|TRBV19|12
ASSMTGSNQPQH